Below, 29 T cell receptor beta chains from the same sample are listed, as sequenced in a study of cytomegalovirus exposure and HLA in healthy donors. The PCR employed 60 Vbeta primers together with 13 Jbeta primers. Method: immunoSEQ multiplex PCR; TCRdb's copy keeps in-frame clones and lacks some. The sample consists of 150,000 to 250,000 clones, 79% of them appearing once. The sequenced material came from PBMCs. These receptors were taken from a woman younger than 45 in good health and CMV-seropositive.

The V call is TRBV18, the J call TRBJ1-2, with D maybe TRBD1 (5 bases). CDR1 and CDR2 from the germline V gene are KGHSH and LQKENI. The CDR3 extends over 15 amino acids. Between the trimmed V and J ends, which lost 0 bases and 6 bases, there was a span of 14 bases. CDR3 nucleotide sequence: TGTGCCAGCTCACCACCCCAGGGCTCTGGGCATGGCTACACCTTC. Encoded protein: CASSPPQGSGHGYTF.

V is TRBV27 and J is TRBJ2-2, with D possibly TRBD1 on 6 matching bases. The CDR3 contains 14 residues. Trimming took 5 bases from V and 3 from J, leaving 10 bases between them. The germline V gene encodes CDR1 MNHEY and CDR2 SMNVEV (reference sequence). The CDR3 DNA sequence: TGTGCCAGCAGTCCGAACAGGGACACCGGGGAGCTGTTTTTT. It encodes CASSPNRDTGELFF.

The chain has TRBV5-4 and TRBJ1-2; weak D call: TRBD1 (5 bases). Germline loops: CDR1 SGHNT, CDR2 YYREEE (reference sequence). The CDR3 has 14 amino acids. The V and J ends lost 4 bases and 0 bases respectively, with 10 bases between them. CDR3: CASSHGGSNYGYTF. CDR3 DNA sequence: TGTGCCAGCAGCCACGGGGGGTCTAACTATGGCTACACCTTC.

The CDR3 region is CASSYRGVSTDTQYF. DNA for the CDR3: TGTGCCAGCAGCTACCGGGGAGTTAGCACAGATACGCAGTATTTT. V and J are TRBV11-3 and TRBJ2-3, with a tentative D call TRBD2 (5 bases). CDR1 is SGHNT, CDR2 YENEEA, per germline. This CDR3 is built from 15 residues. The germline V and J ends were trimmed by 4 bases and 0 bases, with 11 bases remaining between them.

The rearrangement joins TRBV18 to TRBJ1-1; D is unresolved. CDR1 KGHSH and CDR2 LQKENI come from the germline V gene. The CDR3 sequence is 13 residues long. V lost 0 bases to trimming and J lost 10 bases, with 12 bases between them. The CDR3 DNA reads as TGTGCCAGCTCACCACCGTCAGGAGGGTCAGCTTTCTTT. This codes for CASSPPSGGSAFF.

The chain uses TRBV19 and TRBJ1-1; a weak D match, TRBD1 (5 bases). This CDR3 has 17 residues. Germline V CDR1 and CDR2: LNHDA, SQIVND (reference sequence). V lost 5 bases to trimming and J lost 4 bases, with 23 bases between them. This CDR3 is CASSPTLRTFGGTEAFF. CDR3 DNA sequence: TGTGCCAGTAGTCCAACCCTGAGGACCTTCGGGGGCACTGAAGCTTTCTTT.

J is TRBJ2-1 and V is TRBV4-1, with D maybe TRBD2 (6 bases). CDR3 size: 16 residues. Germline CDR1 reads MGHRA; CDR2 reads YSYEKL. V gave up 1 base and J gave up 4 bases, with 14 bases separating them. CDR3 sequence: CASSQAWAGRYNEQFF. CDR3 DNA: TGCGCCAGCAGCCAAGCCTGGGCGGGGAGATACAATGAGCAGTTCTTC.

This chain's CDR3 is CASARADSLRSTGELFF. CDR3 in DNA: TGCGCCAGCGCGAGGGCAGATTCTCTTCGTAGCACCGGGGAGCTGTTTTTT. The chain links TRBV5-1 to TRBJ2-2; tentatively, D is TRBD2 (5 bases). This CDR3 contains 17 residues. The germline V and J ends were trimmed by 7 bases and 4 bases, with 23 bases remaining between them. The germline gives CDR1 SGHRS, CDR2 YFSETQ.

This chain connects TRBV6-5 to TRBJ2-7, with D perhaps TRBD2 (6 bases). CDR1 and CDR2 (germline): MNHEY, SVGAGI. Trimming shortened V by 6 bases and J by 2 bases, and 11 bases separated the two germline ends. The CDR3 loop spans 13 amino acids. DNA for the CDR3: TGTGCCAGCAGACTCGGGAGTCCCTACGAGCAGTACTTC. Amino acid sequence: CASRLGSPYEQYF.

The CDR3 reads CASSQDGERGAGSTQYF. The CDR3 DNA reads as TGTGCCAGCAGCCAAGATGGGGAGCGGGGGGCAGGCAGTACGCAGTATTTT. The chain couples TRBV4-2 to TRBJ2-3; TRBD2 matches at 9 bases. Trimming took 0 bases from V and 8 from J; bases not matched to a gene: 12. CDR3 length: 17 amino acids. Germline assignment: CDR1 LGHNA and CDR2 YNFKEQ.

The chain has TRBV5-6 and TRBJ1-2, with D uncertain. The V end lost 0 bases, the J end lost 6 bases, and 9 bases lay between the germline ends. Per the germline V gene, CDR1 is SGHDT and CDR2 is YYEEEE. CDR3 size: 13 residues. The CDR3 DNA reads TGTGCCAGCAGCTTGGGCAGTCGCCATGGCTACACCTTC. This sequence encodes CASSLGSRHGYTF.

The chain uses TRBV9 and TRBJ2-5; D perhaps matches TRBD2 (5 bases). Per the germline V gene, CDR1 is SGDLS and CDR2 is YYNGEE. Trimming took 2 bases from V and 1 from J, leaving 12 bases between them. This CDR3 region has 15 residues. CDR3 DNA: TGTGCCAGCAGCGTCTCGGTCCGGGGCCAAGAGACCCAGTACTTC. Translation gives CASSVSVRGQETQYF.

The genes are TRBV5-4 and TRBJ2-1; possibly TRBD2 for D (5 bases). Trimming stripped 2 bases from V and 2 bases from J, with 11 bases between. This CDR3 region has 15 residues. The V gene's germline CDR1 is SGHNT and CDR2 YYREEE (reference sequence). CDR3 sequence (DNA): TGTGCCAGCAGCTTTAGAGCGGACCCCTACAATGAGCAGTTCTTC. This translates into CASSFRADPYNEQFF.

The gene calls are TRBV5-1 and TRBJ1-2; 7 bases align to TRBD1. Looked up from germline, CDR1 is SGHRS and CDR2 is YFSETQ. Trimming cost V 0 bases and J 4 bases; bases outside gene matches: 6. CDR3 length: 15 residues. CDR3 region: CASSLEGGTAYGYTF. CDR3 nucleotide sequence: TGCGCCAGCAGCTTGGAAGGTGGGACAGCCTATGGCTACACCTTC.

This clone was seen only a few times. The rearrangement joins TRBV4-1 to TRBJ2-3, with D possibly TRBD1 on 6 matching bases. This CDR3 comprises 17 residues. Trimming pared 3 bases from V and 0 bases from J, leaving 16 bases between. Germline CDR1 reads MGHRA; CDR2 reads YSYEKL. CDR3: CASSQSSRGLSTDTQYF. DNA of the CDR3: TGCGCCAGCAGCCAGTCGAGTAGGGGGTTAAGCACAGATACGCAGTATTTT.

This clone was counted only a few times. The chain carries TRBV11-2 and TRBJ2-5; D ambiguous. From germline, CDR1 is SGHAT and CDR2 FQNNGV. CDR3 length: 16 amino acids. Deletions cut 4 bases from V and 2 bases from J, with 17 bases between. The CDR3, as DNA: TGTGCCAGCAGCTCCCCGCCGGGTGAGGCACAAGAGACCCAGTACTTC. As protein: CASSSPPGEAQETQYF. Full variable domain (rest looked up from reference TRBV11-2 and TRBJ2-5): EAGVAQSPRYKIIEKRQSVAFWCNPISGHATLYWYQQILGQGPKLLIQFQNNGVVDDSQLPKDRFSAERLKGVDSTLKIQPAKLEDSAVYLCASSSPPGEAQETQYFGPGTRLLVL.

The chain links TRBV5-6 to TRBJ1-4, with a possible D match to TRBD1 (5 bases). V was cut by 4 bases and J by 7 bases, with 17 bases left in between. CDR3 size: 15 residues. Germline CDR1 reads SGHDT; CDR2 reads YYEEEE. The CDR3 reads CASSPLGGALEKLFF. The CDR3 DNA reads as TGTGCCAGCAGCCCCTTAGGAGGGGCGCTTGAAAAACTGTTTTTT.

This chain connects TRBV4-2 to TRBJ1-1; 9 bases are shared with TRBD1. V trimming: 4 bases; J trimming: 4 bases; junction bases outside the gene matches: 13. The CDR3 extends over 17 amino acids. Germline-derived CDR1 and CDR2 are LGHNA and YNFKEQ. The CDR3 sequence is CASSLWTGEQVGTEAFF. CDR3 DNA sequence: TGTGCCAGCAGCCTCTGGACAGGGGAACAGGTTGGCACTGAAGCTTTCTTT.

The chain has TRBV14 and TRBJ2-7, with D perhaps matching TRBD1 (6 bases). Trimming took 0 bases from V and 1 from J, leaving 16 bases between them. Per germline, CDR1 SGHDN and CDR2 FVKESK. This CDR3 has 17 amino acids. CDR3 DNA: TGTGCCAGCAGCCAAGAACCCCGAAGGGGGTTTTCCTACGAGCAGTACTTC. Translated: CASSQEPRRGFSYEQYF. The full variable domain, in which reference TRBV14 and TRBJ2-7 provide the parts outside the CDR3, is EAGVTQFPSHSVIEKGQTVTLRCDPISGHDNLYWYRRVMGKEIKFLLHFVKESKQDESGMPNNRFLAERTGGTYSTLKVQPAELEDSGVYFCASSQEPRRGFSYEQYFGPGTRLTVT.

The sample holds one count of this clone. CDR3 region: CATTTGGLTGELFF. CDR3 sequence (DNA): TGTGCCACCACGACAGGGGGCCTCACCGGGGAGCTGTTTTTT. V and J are TRBV7-9 and TRBJ2-2, with 10 bases aligning to TRBD1. This CDR3 comprises 14 residues. Germline V gene sequence: CDR1 SEHNR, CDR2 FQNEAQ (reference sequence). J lost 4 bases, V lost 10 bases, and 6 bases had no gene match. Drawing the rest from reference TRBV7-9 and TRBJ2-2, the complete variable domain is DTGVSQNPRHKITKRGQNVTFRCDPISEHNRLYWYRQTLGQGPEFLTYFQNEAQLEKSRLLSDRFSAERPKGSFSTLEIQRTEQGDSAMYLCATTTGGLTGELFFGEGSRLTVL.

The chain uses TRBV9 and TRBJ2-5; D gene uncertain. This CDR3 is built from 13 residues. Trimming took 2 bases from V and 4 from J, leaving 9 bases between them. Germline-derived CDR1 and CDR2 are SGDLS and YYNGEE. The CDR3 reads CASSVGRPETQYF. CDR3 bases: TGTGCCAGCAGCGTCGGCAGGCCAGAGACCCAGTACTTC.

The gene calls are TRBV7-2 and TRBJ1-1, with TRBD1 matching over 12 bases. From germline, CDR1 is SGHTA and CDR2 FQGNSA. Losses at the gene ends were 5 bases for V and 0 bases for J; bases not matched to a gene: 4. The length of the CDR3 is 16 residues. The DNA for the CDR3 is TGTGCCAGCAGCGGGACAGGGGGCCTCCTGAACACTGAAGCTTTCTTT. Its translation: CASSGTGGLLNTEAFF. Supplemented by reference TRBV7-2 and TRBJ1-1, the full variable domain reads GAGVSQSPSNKVTEKGKDVELRCDPISGHTALYWYRQSLGQGLEFLIYFQGNSAPDKSGLPSDRFSAERTGGSVSTLTIQRTQQEDSAVYLCASSGTGGLLNTEAFFGQGTRLTVV.

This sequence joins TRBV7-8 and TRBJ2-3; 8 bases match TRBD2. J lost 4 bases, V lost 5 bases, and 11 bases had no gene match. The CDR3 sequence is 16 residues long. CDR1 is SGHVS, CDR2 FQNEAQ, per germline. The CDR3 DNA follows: TGTGCCAGCAGCCAGCTCCGGGGGGGTGACGCAGATACGCAGTATTTT. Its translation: CASSQLRGGDADTQYF.

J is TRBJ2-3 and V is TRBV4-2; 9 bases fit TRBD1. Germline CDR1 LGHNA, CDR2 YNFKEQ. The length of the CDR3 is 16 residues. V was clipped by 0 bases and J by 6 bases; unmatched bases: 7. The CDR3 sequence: CASSQDLQGARDTQYF. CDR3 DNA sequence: TGTGCCAGCAGCCAAGATCTACAGGGGGCGCGGGATACGCAGTATTTT.

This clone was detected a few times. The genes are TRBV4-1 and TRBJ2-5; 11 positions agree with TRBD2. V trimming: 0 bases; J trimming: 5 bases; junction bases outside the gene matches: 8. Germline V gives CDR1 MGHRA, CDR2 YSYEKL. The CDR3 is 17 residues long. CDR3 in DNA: TGCGCCAGCAGCCAAGAAAGTACCGGGACTAGCGGTGAGACCCAGTACTTC. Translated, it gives CASSQESTGTSGETQYF.

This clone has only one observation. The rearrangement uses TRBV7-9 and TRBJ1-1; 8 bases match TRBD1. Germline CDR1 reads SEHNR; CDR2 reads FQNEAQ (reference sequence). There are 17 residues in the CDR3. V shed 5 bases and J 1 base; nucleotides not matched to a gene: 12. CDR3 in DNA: TGTGCCAGCAGCACAGGGGGAGGGGAGGCCGAGAACACTGAAGCTTTCTTT. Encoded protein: CASSTGGGEAENTEAFF. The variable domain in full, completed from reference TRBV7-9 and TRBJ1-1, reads DTGVSQNPRHKITKRGQNVTFRCDPISEHNRLYWYRQTLGQGPEFLTYFQNEAQLEKSRLLSDRFSAERPKGSFSTLEIQRTEQGDSAMYLCASSTGGGEAENTEAFFGQGTRLTVV.

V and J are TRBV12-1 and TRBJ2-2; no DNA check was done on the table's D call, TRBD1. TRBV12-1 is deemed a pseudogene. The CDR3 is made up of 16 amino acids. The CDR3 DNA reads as TGTGCCAGCAGCTTTATACCGAAAGGGGACACCGGGGAGCTGTTTTTT. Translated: CASSFIPKGDTGELFF.

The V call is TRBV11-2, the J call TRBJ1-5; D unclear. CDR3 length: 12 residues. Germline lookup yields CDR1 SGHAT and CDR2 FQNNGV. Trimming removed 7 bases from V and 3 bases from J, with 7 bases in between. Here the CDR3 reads CASKPVNQPQHF. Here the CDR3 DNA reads TGTGCCAGCAAACCGGTCAATCAGCCCCAGCATTTT.

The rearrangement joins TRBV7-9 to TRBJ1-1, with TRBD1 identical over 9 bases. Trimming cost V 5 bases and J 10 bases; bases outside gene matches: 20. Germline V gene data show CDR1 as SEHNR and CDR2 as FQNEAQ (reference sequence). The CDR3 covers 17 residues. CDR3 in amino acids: CASSPYVLSDRGSVAFF. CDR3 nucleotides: TGTGCCAGCAGCCCTTACGTTCTCTCGGACAGGGGCAGCGTAGCTTTCTTT.